Following are 9 T cell receptor beta chains from one sample sequenced in a study of glioma-infiltrating T cells. TCR alpha and beta CDR3 regions were amplified from RNA using iRepertoire nested multiplex PCR. TCRdb redid the calling of the multiplex PCR reads with MiXCR, one entry per CDR3 protein. The sample includes more than 85,000 distinct CDR3 sequences, around a quarter of them seen just once. Sample: glioma tissue, nonneoplastic brain tissue, or PBMCs (not recorded which). The source of these receptors is a human donor with low-grade glioma or glioblastoma, undergoing nonglioma brain surgery, or in good health (not recorded which).

This clonotype was seen many times. This chain links TRBV18 with TRBJ2-7; 7 nucleotides align to TRBD2. Germline V CDR1 and CDR2: KGHSH, LQKENI. V was clipped by 0 bases and J by 0 bases; unmatched bases: 8. CDR3 length: 17 amino acids. CDR3 amino acids: CASSPPIAGGGSYEQYF. CDR3 nucleotide sequence: TGTGCCAGCTCACCACCCATAGCGGGTGGAGGCTCCTACGAGCAGTACTTC.

This clonotype was recorded many times. The chain has TRBV5-4 and TRBJ2-3; 10 bases match TRBD2. The germline V gene encodes CDR1 SGHNT and CDR2 YYREEE (reference sequence). This CDR3 region has 15 residues. The V and J ends lost 0 bases and 8 bases, in that order; junction bases with no gene match: 6. CDR3 residues: CASSLVLAGEATQYF. The CDR3 region has the DNA TGTGCCAGCAGCTTGGTGCTAGCGGGAGAGGCTACGCAGTATTTT.

There are many counts of this clonotype. The chain has TRBV28 and TRBJ2-5, with D tentatively TRBD1 or TRBD2 (5 bases each). This CDR3 has 14 amino acids. Germline V gives CDR1 MDHEN, CDR2 SYDVKM. Trimming cost V 4 bases and J 5 bases, with 14 bases left between them. CDR3 sequence (DNA): TGTGCCAGCAGTTCCGCCGGGACCTGGGAGACCCAGTACTTC. It is translated as CASSSAGTWETQYF.

This chain links TRBV4-3 with TRBJ2-7, with TRBD1 identical over 8 bases. Trimming at V came to 1 base and at J to 2 bases, leaving 4 bases not matched to a gene. This CDR3 has 15 amino acids. The germline V gene encodes CDR1 LGHNA and CDR2 YSLEER. CDR3 amino acids: CASSQVDRAPYEQYF. The CDR3 coding sequence is TGCGCCAGCAGCCAAGTGGACAGGGCCCCCTACGAGCAGTACTTC.

V is TRBV30 and J is TRBJ1-1, with D perhaps matching TRBD1 (6 bases). In germline, CDR1 is GTSNPN, CDR2 SVGIG (reference sequence). Deletions cut 0 bases from V and 7 bases from J, with 15 bases between. This CDR3 region has 14 residues. CDR3 loop: CAWSVRGGGGEAFF. The DNA of the CDR3 is TGTGCCTGGAGTGTACGGGGGGGCGGGGGTGAAGCTTTCTTT.

This clonotype came up many times. The DNA of the CDR3 is TGTGCCAGCAGCTTGGACAGGGCTCCCTACAATGAGCAGTTCTTC. Translating gives CASSLDRAPYNEQFF. The chain carries TRBV7-2 and TRBJ2-1, with 8 positions matching TRBD1. The CDR3 extends over 15 amino acids. CDR1 is SGHTA, CDR2 FQGNSA, per germline. After removal of 3 bases from V and 2 bases from J, the junction contained 3 bases not matched to a gene. The complete variable domain, with remaining parts taken from reference TRBV7-2 and TRBJ2-1, reads GAGVSQSPSNKVTEKGKDVELRCDPISGHTALYWYRQSLGQGLEFLIYFQGNSAPDKSGLPSDRFSAERTGGSVSTLTIQRTQQEDSAVYLCASSLDRAPYNEQFFGPGTRLTVL.

This clonotype was picked up many times. This sequence joins TRBV6-2 or TRBV6-3 and TRBJ1-1, with TRBD1 identical over 9 bases. There are 12 residues in the CDR3. CDR1 and CDR2 from the germline V gene are MNHEY and SVGEGT. J was trimmed by 7 bases and V by 9 bases; bases with no gene match: 6. CDR3 loop: CASGQGIVEAFF. In DNA, the CDR3 is TGTGCCAGTGGACAGGGGATTGTTGAAGCTTTCTTT.

This clonotype has only a few counts. The chain joins TRBV10-2 to TRBJ1-5; 12 bases match TRBD1. This CDR3 is built from 15 residues. Germline V gene data show CDR1 as WSHSY and CDR2 as SAAADI. The V and J ends lost 4 bases and 6 bases, in that order; junction bases with no gene match: 4. This CDR3 is CASSVGQGAAQPQHF. In nucleotides, the CDR3 is TGCGCCAGCAGTGTGGGACAGGGGGCCGCTCAGCCCCAGCATTTT.

Details on this clonotype: Possible read error: a much larger clone is one base away. J is TRBJ1-5 and V is TRBV3-1; D is ambiguous. Germline V lookup: CDR1 LGHDT, CDR2 YNNKEL (reference sequence). Trimming took off 6 bases at V and 2 bases at J, with 8 bases between the two ends. There are 13 residues in the CDR3. CDR3 sequence reads: CASSWTGNQPQHF. CDR3 bases: TGTGCCAGCAGTTGGACGGGCAATCAGCCCCAGCATTTT.